The rows below give T cell receptor beta chains drawn from one sample of a study of T cells after yellow fever vaccination. TCRdb analysed the 5' RACE reads with MiXCR anew, one entry per CDR3 protein. The profile covers 100,000 to 150,000 distinct CDR3 sequences, with about 7% appearing a single time and roughly 2.6% taken by the ten largest. This material consisted of CD4+ T cells sorted from PBMCs, taken less than 11 days after the first yellow fever vaccination. The receptor set was obtained from a man younger than 35 who received the YFV17D yellow fever vaccine. CDR3s include the opening cysteine and the closing phenylalanine or tryptophan. A D gene is named only where the DNA matches it firmly. Size is omitted from some rows. Given values are once, few, many or a class for expanded clones.

cdr3_length	d_call	v_call	j_call	clone_size	cdr3_nt	cdr3_aa
15	TRBD2	TRBV11-2	TRBJ2-5	many	TGTGCCAGCAGTCTTCCTAGCGGGCCACAAGAGACCCAGTACTTC	CASSLPSGPQETQYF
15	TRBD1	TRBV10-3	TRBJ1-2	many	TGTGCCATCAGTGAGCCGGGGACAGACACTTATGGCTACACCTTC	CAISEPGTDTYGYTF
14	NA	TRBV6-2/TRBV6-3	TRBJ1-1	NA	TGTGCCAGCAGTACCAGGGATGCGAACACTGAAGCTTTCTTT	CASSTRDANTEAFF
16	NA	TRBV4-2	TRBJ1-5	many	TGTGCCAGCAGCCAAGATCAAAGAGGGAGCAATCAGCCCCAGCATTTT	CASSQDQRGSNQPQHF
14	TRBD2	TRBV7-2	TRBJ2-3	few	TGTGCCAGCAGTCGCGGGGGGGCTATAGATACGCAGTATTTT	CASSRGGAIDTQYF
14	TRBD2	TRBV5-1	TRBJ2-1	many	TGCGCCAGCAGCTTTGGGACTAGCTCTAATGAGCAGTTCTTC	CASSFGTSSNEQFF
11	NA	TRBV20-1	TRBJ2-1	many	TGCAGTGCTAGATCCCCCTTCGAGCAGTTCTTC	CSARSPFEQFF
16	NA	TRBV12-3/TRBV12-4	TRBJ1-2	many	TGTGCCAGCAGTCCATGGGAGAGTTGGGGGCATTATGGCTACACCTTC	CASSPWESWGHYGYTF
17	TRBD1	TRBV5-6	TRBJ1-1	many	TGTGCCAGCAGCTTGAAACGGGACAGCCTCATGAACACTGAAGCTTTCTTT	CASSLKRDSLMNTEAFF
16	TRBD2	TRBV28	TRBJ2-1	many	TGTGCCAGCAGTTTGGGCGGGGGGGGCCTACTAAATGAGCAGTTCTTC	CASSLGGGGLLNEQFF
15	NA	TRBV28	TRBJ2-2	many	TGTGCCAGCAGTTTACCCGATAGGATCACCGGGGAGCTGTTTTTT	CASSLPDRITGELFF
14	TRBD2	TRBV15	TRBJ2-5	many	TGTGCCACCAGCCGGGGACTAGCGGAAAAGACCCAGTACTTC	CATSRGLAEKTQYF
16	TRBD1	TRBV5-1	TRBJ1-3	NA	TGCGCCAGCACCGAACAGGGGGCCGCCTCTGGAAACACCATATATTTT	CASTEQGAASGNTIYF
15	TRBD1	TRBV28	TRBJ1-1	NA	TGTGCCAGCAGTTTCGGGACAGGAGCGAACACTGAAGCTTTCTTT	CASSFGTGANTEAFF
17	NA	TRBV5-1	TRBJ2-5	many	TGCGCCAGCAGCTCCCTCCCTCCGGGACGCAGCCAAGAGACCCAGTACTTC	CASSSLPPGRSQETQYF